This T cell receptor beta chain was retrieved from a study of shared clonotypes between healthy human individuals. Notes on the study in general: Naive subsets generally exceeded memory subsets in estimated richness.

This CDR3 is 13 amino acids long. Germline V gene data show CDR1 as SGHAT and CDR2 as FQNNGV. The V end lost 5 bases, the J end lost 6 bases, and 10 bases lay between the germline ends. Of note for this clone: What it recognizes is unknown.

Replicate sorted-subset PCRs were loaded with approximately 200 ng DNA, 30,000 to 35,000 T cell genomes. Authors' processing steps: ImmunoSEQ supplied junction-only sequences lacking quality scores, so filtering was different. Clones were sequenced by immunoSEQ multiplex PCR, and TCRdb holds only the in-frame ones, with some missing. The V and J calls and clone size come from that table; D and trimming were worked out from the DNA. The profile covers some 2 million clones, with about 94% appearing a single time and 1.2% taken by the ten largest. Naivety among CD8 cells was defined by CD45RO negativity and positive CCR7 selection, thereby excluding terminally differentiated effector memory CD45RA+ cells. Each of the donors was a healthy adult who was HIV-negative and had not had a recent acute infection or vaccination.

This clonotype was obtained from a man aged 18-30 years in good health. The sequencing input was naive CD8+ T cells sorted from blood. V is TRBV11-2 and J is TRBJ2-2; no clear D gene. CDR3 coding DNA: TGTGCCAGCAGCCGCGTGAGGTCCGGGGAGCTGTTTTTT. It yields the protein CASSRVRSGELFF.